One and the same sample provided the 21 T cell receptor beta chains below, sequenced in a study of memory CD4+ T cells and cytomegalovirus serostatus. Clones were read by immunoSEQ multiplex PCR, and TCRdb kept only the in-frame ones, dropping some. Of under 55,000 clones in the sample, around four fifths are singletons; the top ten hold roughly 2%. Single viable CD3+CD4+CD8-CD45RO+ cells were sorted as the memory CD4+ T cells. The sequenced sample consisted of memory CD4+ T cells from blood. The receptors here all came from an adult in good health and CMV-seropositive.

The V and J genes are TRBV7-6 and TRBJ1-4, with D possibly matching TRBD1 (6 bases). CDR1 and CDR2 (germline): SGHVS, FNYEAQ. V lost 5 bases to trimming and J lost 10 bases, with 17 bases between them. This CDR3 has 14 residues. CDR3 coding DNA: TGTGCCAGCAGCCAGGAGGGGGGAATAGCAAAACTGTTTTTT. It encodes CASSQEGGIAKLFF.

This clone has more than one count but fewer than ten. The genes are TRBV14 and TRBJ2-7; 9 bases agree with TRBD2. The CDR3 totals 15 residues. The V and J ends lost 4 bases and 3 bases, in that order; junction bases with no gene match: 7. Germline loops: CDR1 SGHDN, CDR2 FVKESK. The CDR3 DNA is TGTGCCAGCAGCCGAGCGGGAGGAATAGGCTACGAGCAGTACTTC. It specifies CASSRAGGIGYEQYF. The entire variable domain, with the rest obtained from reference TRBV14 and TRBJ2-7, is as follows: EAGVTQFPSHSVIEKGQTVTLRCDPISGHDNLYWYRRVMGKEIKFLLHFVKESKQDESGMPNNRFLAERTGGTYSTLKVQPAELEDSGVYFCASSRAGGIGYEQYFGPGTRLTVT.

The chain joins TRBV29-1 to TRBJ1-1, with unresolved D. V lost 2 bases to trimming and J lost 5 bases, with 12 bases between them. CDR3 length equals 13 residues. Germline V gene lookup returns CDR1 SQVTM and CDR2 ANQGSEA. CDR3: CSVEPIAGTEAFF. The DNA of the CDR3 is TGCAGCGTTGAACCCATTGCTGGGACTGAAGCTTTCTTT. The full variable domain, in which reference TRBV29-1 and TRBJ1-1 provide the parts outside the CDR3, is SAVISQKPSRDICQRGTSLTIQCQVDSQVTMMFWYRQQPGQSLTLIATANQGSEATYESGFVIDKFPISRPNLTFSTLTVSNMSPEDSSIYLCSVEPIAGTEAFFGQGTRLTVV.

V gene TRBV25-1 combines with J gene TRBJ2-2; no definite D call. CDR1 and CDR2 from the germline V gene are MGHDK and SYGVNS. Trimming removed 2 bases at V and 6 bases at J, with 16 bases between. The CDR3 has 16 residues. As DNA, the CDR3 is TGTGCCAGCAGTGAAAGAGGTGCGAGGATAGCCGGGGAGCTGTTTTTT. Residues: CASSERGARIAGELFF.

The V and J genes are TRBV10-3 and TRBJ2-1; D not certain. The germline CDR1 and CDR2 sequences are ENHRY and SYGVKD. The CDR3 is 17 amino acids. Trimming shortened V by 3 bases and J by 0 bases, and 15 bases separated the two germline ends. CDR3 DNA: TGTGCCATCAGTGATCCCGCTGAAAGGAGCTCCTACAATGAGCAGTTCTTC. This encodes CAISDPAERSSYNEQFF.

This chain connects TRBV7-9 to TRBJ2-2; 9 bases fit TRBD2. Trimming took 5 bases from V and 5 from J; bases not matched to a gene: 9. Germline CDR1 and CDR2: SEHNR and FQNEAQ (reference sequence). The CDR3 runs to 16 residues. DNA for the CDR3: TGTGCCAGCAGCGAAAATAGCGGGGGCACGACCGGGGAGCTGTTTTTT. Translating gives CASSENSGGTTGELFF.

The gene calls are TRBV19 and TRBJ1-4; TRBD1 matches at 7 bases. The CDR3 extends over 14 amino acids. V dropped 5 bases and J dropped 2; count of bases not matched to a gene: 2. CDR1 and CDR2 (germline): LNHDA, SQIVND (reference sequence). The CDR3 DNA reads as TGTGCCAGTAGTGGGACAGCGACTAATGAAAAACTGTTTTTT. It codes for CASSGTATNEKLFF.

CDR3 nucleotides: TGTGCCAGCAGCTTACAGGGGGCAGGTGGCTACACCTTC. Amino acid sequence: CASSLQGAGGYTF. This chain uses TRBV11-1 with TRBJ1-2, with TRBD1 matching over 8 bases. The CDR3 contains 13 residues. After removal of 2 bases from V and 7 bases from J, the junction contained 3 bases not matched to a gene. Germline V gene lookup returns CDR1 SGHAT and CDR2 FQDESV (reference sequence).

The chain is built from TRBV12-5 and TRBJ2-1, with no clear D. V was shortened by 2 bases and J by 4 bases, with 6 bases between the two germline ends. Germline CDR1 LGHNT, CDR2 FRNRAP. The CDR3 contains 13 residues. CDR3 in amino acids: CASGLSPYNEQFF. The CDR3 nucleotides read TGTGCTAGTGGTTTGTCCCCTTACAATGAGCAGTTCTTC.

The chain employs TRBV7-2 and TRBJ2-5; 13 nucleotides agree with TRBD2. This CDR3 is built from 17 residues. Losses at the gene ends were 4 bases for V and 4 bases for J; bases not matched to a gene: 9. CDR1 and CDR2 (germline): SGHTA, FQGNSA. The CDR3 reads CASSSPTRLAGGETQYF. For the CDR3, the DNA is TGTGCCAGCAGCTCGCCCACGCGACTAGCGGGGGGAGAGACCCAGTACTTC.

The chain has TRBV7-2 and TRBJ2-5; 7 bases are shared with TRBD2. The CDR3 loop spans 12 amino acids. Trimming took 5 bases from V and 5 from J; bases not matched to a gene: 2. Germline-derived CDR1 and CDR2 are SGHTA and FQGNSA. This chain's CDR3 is CASSPLAETQYF. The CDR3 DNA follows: TGTGCCAGCAGCCCACTAGCGGAGACCCAGTACTTC.

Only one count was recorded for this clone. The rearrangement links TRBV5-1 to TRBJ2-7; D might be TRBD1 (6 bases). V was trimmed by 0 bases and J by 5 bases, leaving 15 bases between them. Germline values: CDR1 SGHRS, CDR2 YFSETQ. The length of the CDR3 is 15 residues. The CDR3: CASSLDTGTPHEQYF. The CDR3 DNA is TGCGCCAGCAGCTTGGATACAGGGACCCCTCACGAGCAGTACTTC.

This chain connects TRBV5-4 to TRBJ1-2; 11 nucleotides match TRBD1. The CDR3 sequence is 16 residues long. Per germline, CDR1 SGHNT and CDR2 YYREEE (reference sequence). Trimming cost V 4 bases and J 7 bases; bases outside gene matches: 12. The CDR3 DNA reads TGTGCCAGCAGCCAACCCATAGGACAGGGGGCGCCTGGCTACACCTTC. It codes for CASSQPIGQGAPGYTF.

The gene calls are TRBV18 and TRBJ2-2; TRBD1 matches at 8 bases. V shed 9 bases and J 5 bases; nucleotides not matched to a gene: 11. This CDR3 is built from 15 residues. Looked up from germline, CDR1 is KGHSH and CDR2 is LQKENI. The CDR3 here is CASSRTGQKTGELFF. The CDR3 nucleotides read TGTGCCAGTTCGCGGACAGGGCAGAAGACCGGGGAGCTGTTTTTT.

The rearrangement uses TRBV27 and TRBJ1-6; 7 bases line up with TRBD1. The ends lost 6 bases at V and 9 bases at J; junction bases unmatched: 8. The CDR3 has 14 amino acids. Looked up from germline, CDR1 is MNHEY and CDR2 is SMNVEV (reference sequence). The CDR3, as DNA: TGTGCCAGCAGCCTCGACAGGGCCAGTTCACCCCTCCACTTT. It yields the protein CASSLDRASSPLHF.

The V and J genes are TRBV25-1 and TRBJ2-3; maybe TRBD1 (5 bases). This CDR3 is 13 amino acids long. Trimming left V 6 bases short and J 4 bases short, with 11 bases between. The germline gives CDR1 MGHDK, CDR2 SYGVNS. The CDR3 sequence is CASSLLGADTQYF. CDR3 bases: TGTGCCAGCAGCCTCCTAGGGGCAGATACGCAGTATTTT. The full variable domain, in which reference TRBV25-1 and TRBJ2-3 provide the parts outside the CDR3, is EADIYQTPRYLVIGTGKKITLECSQTMGHDKMYWYQQDPGMELHLIHYSYGVNSTEKGDLSSESTVSRIRTEHFPLTLESARPSHTSQYLCASSLLGADTQYFGPGTRLTVL.

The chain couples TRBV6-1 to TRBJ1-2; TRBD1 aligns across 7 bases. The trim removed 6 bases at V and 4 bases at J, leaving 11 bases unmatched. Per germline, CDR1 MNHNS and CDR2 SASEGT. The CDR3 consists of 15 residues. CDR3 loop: CASRDGEGAIYGYTF. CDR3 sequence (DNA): TGTGCCAGCAGGGACGGGGAGGGGGCTATCTATGGCTACACCTTC.

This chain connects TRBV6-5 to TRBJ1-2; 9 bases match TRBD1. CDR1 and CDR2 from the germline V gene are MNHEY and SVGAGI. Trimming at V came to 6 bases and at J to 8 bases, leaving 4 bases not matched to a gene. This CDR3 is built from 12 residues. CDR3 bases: TGTGCCAGCAGGCCGGGACAGGGCGGCTACACCTTC. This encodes CASRPGQGGYTF.

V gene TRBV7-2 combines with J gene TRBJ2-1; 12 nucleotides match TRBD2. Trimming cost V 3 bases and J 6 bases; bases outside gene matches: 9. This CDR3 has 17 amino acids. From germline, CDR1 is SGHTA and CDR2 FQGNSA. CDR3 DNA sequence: TGTGCCAGCAGCTTTTTTTCTAGCGGGAGGGCACCCAATGAGCAGTTCTTC. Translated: CASSFFSSGRAPNEQFF.

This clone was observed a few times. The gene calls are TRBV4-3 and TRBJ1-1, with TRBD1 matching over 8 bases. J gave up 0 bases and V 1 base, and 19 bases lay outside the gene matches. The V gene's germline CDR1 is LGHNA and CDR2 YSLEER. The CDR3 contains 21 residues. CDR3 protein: CASSQVPGGAAPWQMNTEAFF. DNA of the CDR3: TGCGCCAGCAGCCAAGTCCCAGGGGGCGCGGCCCCCTGGCAGATGAACACTGAAGCTTTCTTT.

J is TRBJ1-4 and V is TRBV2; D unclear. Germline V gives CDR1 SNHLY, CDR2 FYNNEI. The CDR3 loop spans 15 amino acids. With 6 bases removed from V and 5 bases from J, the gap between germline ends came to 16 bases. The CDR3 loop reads CASRVGRTLNEKLFF. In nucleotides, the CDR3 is TGTGCCAGCAGGGTAGGACGGACCTTGAATGAAAAACTGTTTTTT.